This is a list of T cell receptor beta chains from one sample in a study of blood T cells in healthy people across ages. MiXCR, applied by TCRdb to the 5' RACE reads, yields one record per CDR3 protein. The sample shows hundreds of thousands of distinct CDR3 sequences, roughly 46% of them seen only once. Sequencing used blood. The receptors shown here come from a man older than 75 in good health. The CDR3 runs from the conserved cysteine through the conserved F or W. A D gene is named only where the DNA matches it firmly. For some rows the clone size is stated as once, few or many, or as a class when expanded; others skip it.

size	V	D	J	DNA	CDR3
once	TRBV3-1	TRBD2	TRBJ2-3	TGTGCCAGCAGCCAAGATCGAGCGGGAGGGCCCCCACATACGCAGTATTTT	CASSQDRAGGPPHTQYF
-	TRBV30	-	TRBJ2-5	TGTGCCTGGAGGGATACAGGGTGGGAGACCCAGTACTTC	CAWRDTGWETQYF
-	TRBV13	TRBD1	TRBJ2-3	TGTGCCAGCAGCCACCGGGACAGGGTTTCAGATACGCAGTATTTT	CASSHRDRVSDTQYF
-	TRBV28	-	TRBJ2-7	TGTGCCAGCAGTCCCCCCGGAGTAGGCCCCTACGAGCAGTACTTC	CASSPPGVGPYEQYF
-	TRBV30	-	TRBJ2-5	TGTGCCTGGAGTGTACGAAGGTACCAAGAGACCCAGTACTTC	CAWSVRRYQETQYF
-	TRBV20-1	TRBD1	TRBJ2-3	TGCAGTGCTAGAGATCACAGGGGAAGAGATACGCAGTATTTT	CSARDHRGRDTQYF
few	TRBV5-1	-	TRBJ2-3	TGCGCCAGCAGCTTGGGTGGGGCCCTGGATACGCAGTATTTT	CASSLGGALDTQYF
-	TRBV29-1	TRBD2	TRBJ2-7	TGCAGCGCTAGGTCGGGAGGGGGCGAGCAGTACTTC	CSARSGGGEQYF
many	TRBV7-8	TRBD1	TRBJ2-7	TGTGCCAGCAGCTCTAGGGACAGTTTTGTATACGAGCAGTACTTC	CASSSRDSFVYEQYF
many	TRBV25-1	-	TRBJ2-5	TGTGCCAGCAGTGACCCCCGGCAGCGTCTGGAGACCCAGTACTTC	CASSDPRQRLETQYF
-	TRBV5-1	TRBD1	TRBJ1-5	TGCGCCAGCAGCCCCGATACAGGGGGCGTCAATCAGCCCCAGCATTTT	CASSPDTGGVNQPQHF
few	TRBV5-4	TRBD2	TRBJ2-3	TGTGCCAGCAGCTTCCTAGCGGGCCGCACAGATACGCAGTATTTT	CASSFLAGRTDTQYF
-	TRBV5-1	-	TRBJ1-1	TGCGCCAGCAGCTTGGCTCCCCTGCCGAACACTGAAGCTTTCTTT	CASSLAPLPNTEAFF
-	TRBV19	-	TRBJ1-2	TGTGCCAGTAGTATATATTTGGGTGGAGACATGAACTATGGCTACACCTTC	CASSIYLGGDMNYGYTF
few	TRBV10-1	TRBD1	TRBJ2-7	TGCGCCAGCCGACAGGGGCCAGCGGGCGAGCAGTACTTC	CASRQGPAGEQYF
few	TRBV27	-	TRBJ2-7	TGTGCCAGCAGTTCCGGGCTGCCCTCCTACGAGCAGTACTTC	CASSSGLPSYEQYF
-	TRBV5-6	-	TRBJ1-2	TGTGCCAGCAGCTTGAATACCGGGGACGGTAACTATGGCTACACCTTC	CASSLNTGDGNYGYTF
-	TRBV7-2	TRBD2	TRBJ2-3	TGTGCCAGCAGCTTAGCGCTCGGACTAGCCCTTGGAGATACGCAGTATTTT	CASSLALGLALGDTQYF
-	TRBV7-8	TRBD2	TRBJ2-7	TGTGCCAGCAGCTTACAGGGACTAGCGAACTACGAGCAGTACTTC	CASSLQGLANYEQYF
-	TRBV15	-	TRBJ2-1	TGTGCCACCAGCAGAGATGGAGGTTATGAGCAGTTCTTC	CATSRDGGYEQFF
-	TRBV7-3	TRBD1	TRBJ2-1	TGTGCCAGCAGGACAGGGGGCGCAGGCTACAATGAGCAGTTCTTC	CASRTGGAGYNEQFF
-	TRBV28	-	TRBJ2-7	TGTGCCAGCAGTTTCTTACAGGGAACCTCCTACGAGCAGTACTTC	CASSFLQGTSYEQYF
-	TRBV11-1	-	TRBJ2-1	TGTGCCAGCAGCGACGGGGGCTACTACAATGAGCAGTTCTTC	CASSDGGYYNEQFF
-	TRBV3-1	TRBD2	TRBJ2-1	TGTGCCAGCAGCCAAGCGTTGGTACTAGCGGCAACTGTGAGGGATGAGCAGTTCTTC	CASSQALVLAATVRDEQFF
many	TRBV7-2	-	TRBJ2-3	TGTGCCAGCAGCTTATACACAGATACGCAGTATTTT	CASSLYTDTQYF
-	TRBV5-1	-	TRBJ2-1	TGCGCCAGCAGCTTGGTCCGGCGGGAAATCTACAATGAGCAGTTCTTC	CASSLVRREIYNEQFF
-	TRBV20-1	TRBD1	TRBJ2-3	TGCAGTGCCGAGCTAGACAGGGGACACACAGATACGCAGTATTTT	CSAELDRGHTDTQYF
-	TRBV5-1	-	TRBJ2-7	TGCGCCAGCAGCTTGGCGGGAGCTTTAGGCGAGCAGTACTTC	CASSLAGALGEQYF
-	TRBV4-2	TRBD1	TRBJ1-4	TGTGCCAGCAGCCAATCAACTCAGGGGGCTGGTAATGAAAAACTGTTTTTT	CASSQSTQGAGNEKLFF
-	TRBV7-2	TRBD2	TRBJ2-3	TGTGCCAGCAGCTTCACTAGCGGGGGGAGGGCAGATACGCAGTATTTT	CASSFTSGGRADTQYF
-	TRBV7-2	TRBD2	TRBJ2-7	TGTGCCAGCAGCCCGAAACTAGCGGGAATTACGAGTGAGCAGTACTTC	CASSPKLAGITSEQYF
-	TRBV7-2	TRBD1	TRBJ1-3	TGTGCCAGCAGTTTAAGTCAGGGGGCTTATGCTGGAAACACCATATATTTT	CASSLSQGAYAGNTIYF